These T cell receptor beta chains were read from a single sample in a study of immune evolution from preneoplasia to lung adenocarcinoma. TCRdb keeps only in-frame clones here, not all; method: immunoSEQ multiplex PCR. This repertoire shows about 9,500 clones, around 91% found once; its top ten account for 2% to 3%. The sample was FFPE invasive lung adenocarcinoma tissue. The receptors here all came from a person aged 70 to 85 with invasive lung adenocarcinoma. Both conserved end residues are part of each CDR3. A D gene is named only where the DNA matches it firmly. Not every row has a clone size; where given, it reads once, few, many or a size class.

V,J,length,size,D,DNA,CDR3
TRBV9,TRBJ1-2,14,NA,NA,TGTGCCAGCAGCGCGGGGACCGACCTTGCGAGCTACACCTTC,CASSAGTDLASYTF
TRBV4-2,TRBJ2-7,15,NA,NA,TGTGCCAGCAGCCAAGGGGGGCACAGCACCTACGAGCAGTACTTC,CASSQGGHSTYEQYF
TRBV28,TRBJ1-2,11,once,NA,TGTGCCAGCAGTTTAACCCGGGGCTACACCTTC,CASSLTRGYTF
TRBV4-2,TRBJ2-5,14,few,TRBD2,TGTGCCAGCAGCCCCGGGACTAGCTCTGAGACCCAGTACTTC,CASSPGTSSETQYF
TRBV11-3,TRBJ2-1,16,once,TRBD1,TGTGCCAGCAGCCCAGGGACAGGGGGTTTCTACAATGAGCAGTTCTTC,CASSPGTGGFYNEQFF
TRBV5-1,TRBJ1-2,14,NA,TRBD1,TGCGCCAGCAGCTCTAAACAGGGGGCCGATGGCTACACCTTC,CASSSKQGADGYTF
TRBV15,TRBJ2-5,14,NA,NA,TGTGCCACCAGCAGAGATGTGGAGGGAGAGACCCAGTACTTC,CATSRDVEGETQYF
TRBV7-6,TRBJ2-7,12,few,NA,TGTGCCAGCAGCTCCCCCGGGAACGAGCAGTACTTC,CASSSPGNEQYF
TRBV6-5,TRBJ2-7,13,NA,NA,TGTGCCAGCGGCAGGGGAATTGCCTACGAGCAGTACTTC,CASGRGIAYEQYF
TRBV5-8,TRBJ2-5,15,NA,TRBD2,TGTGCCAGCAGCTTATCCGGACTAGCGGGGGTTACCCAGTACTTC,CASSLSGLAGVTQYF
TRBV29-1,TRBJ2-3,13,NA,NA,TGCAGCGTTGACAGGGGCTGGTCAGATACGCAGTATTTT,CSVDRGWSDTQYF
TRBV5-1,TRBJ1-1,14,NA,NA,TGCGCCAGCAGCTGGGGAGGGGACGTGAATGAAGCTTTCTTT,CASSWGGDVNEAFF
TRBV5-6,TRBJ1-2,15,few,TRBD1,TGTGCCAGCAGCTTTGCAGGGGGCGGAACCTATGGCTACACCTTC,CASSFAGGGTYGYTF
TRBV27,TRBJ2-7,15,NA,NA,TGTGCCAGCAGTTTACGGGCTCGGCGGGACTACGAGCAGTACTTC,CASSLRARRDYEQYF
TRBV5-4,TRBJ1-2,15,once,TRBD1,TGTGCCAGCAGCCCCGGGACAGGGAAAAACTATGGCTACACCTTC,CASSPGTGKNYGYTF
TRBV27,TRBJ1-1,13,NA,NA,TGTGCCAGCGGCCCCCTGGGAGGAACTGAAGCTTTCTTT,CASGPLGGTEAFF
TRBV11-1,TRBJ2-1,17,NA,NA,TGTGCCAGCAGCCGCGACAGGTCCGCGAACTCCTACAATGAGCAGTTCTTC,CASSRDRSANSYNEQFF
TRBV18,TRBJ2-3,15,NA,TRBD2,TGTGCCAGCTCACCACCGCTAGCGGGCACAGATACGCAGTATTTT,CASSPPLAGTDTQYF
TRBV7-2,TRBJ2-3,13,NA,NA,TGTGCCAGCAGCCCCGCTAGCACAGATACGCAGTATTTT,CASSPASTDTQYF
TRBV5-5,TRBJ2-5,16,NA,NA,TGTGCCAGCATCCTTTCACACAGGGCGCCCCCGGAGACCCAGTACTTC,CASILSHRAPPETQYF
TRBV2,TRBJ2-3,13,NA,TRBD1,TGTGCCAGCAGTACCACAGGGGTTGATACGCAGTATTTT,CASSTTGVDTQYF
TRBV7-6,TRBJ1-1,15,NA,TRBD1,TGTGCCAGCGGGGGGCAGGGGGACTGGTACACTGAAGCTTTCTTT,CASGGQGDWYTEAFF
TRBV5-4,TRBJ1-2,12,few,NA,TGTGCCAGCAGCTTGGACTCCCATGGCTACACCTTC,CASSLDSHGYTF
TRBV27,TRBJ1-1,16,NA,TRBD1,TGTGCCAGCAGCCAGACAGGGCTCAGCATGAACACTGAAGCTTTCTTT,CASSQTGLSMNTEAFF
TRBV28,TRBJ1-4,14,once,NA,TGTGCCAGCAGTTTAGATGCAACTAATGAAAAACTGTTTTTT,CASSLDATNEKLFF
TRBV19,TRBJ2-7,14,NA,NA,TGTGCCAGTAGTATTCGAGGGGATGGCTACGAGCAGTACTTC,CASSIRGDGYEQYF
TRBV29-1,TRBJ2-6,13,NA,NA,TGCAGCGTTGACCAGGCTGGGGCCAACGTCCTGACTTTC,CSVDQAGANVLTF
TRBV7-9,TRBJ2-1,16,once,TRBD2,TGTGCCAGCAGCGGGACTAGCGGGGGTTTGTACAATGAGCAGTTCTTC,CASSGTSGGLYNEQFF
TRBV7-2,TRBJ1-1,17,NA,TRBD1,TGTGCCAGCAGCTTAGGGACAGGGTTTTCGGAGGACACTGAAGCTTTCTTT,CASSLGTGFSEDTEAFF
TRBV5-1,TRBJ1-4,16,NA,TRBD1,TGCGCCAGCAGCTTCGCCCCACAGGGGGTTAATGAAAAACTGTTTTTT,CASSFAPQGVNEKLFF
TRBV18,TRBJ1-5,14,NA,NA,TGTGCCAGCTCACCGTTTCGGTCGGGCCAGCCCCAGCATTTT,CASSPFRSGQPQHF
TRBV11-2,TRBJ2-7,13,once,NA,TGTGCCAGCAGCTTAGAGGGTCCTATCGAGCAGTACTTC,CASSLEGPIEQYF
TRBV6-5,TRBJ1-4,15,few,TRBD1,TGTGCCAGCAGGCTCACTCAGGGGGCTAATGAAAAACTGTTTTTT,CASRLTQGANEKLFF
TRBV5-4,TRBJ2-7,13,NA,NA,TGTGCCAGCAGCTTGGACTACCTCTACGAGCAGTACTTC,CASSLDYLYEQYF
TRBV6-1,TRBJ2-5,15,NA,NA,TGTGCCAGCAGTGAAGAGCTTGGGCAGCAAGAGACCCAGTACTTC,CASSEELGQQETQYF
TRBV19,TRBJ1-5,15,NA,TRBD1,TGTGCCAGTAGTATCGACAGGGGAAATAATCAGCCCCAGCATTTT,CASSIDRGNNQPQHF
TRBV18,TRBJ2-6,17,NA,NA,TGTGCCAGCTCACCGTCGGGAAGTCTTTCTGGGGCCAACGTCCTGACTTTC,CASSPSGSLSGANVLTF
TRBV29-1,TRBJ1-1,14,NA,NA,TGCAGCGTCCAAGACCACCGGAGGGGCACTGAAGCTTTCTTT,CSVQDHRRGTEAFF
TRBV9,TRBJ2-7,13,NA,NA,TGTGCCAGCAGCACCGACCTAGCTGCCGAGCAGTACTTC,CASSTDLAAEQYF
TRBV13,TRBJ2-1,15,NA,NA,TGTGCCAGCAGCACCTCCAGGGGAAGTGGGAATGAGCAGTTCTTC,CASSTSRGSGNEQFF
TRBV7-9,TRBJ1-4,13,NA,NA,TGTGCCAGCAGCTTAGTTCGGGGTGAAAAACTGTTTTTT,CASSLVRGEKLFF
TRBV7-2,TRBJ1-4,17,NA,TRBD1,TGTGCCAGCAGCTTAGGTTCCCCCGGGACAGGGGCTGAAAAACTGTTTTTT,CASSLGSPGTGAEKLFF
TRBV10-2,TRBJ2-1,14,NA,TRBD2,TGCGCCAGCAGGACTAGCGGGGGGGCCGGGGAGCAGTTCTTC,CASRTSGGAGEQFF
TRBV28,TRBJ1-4,15,NA,NA,TGTGCCAGCAGTTTATTGGGGCCGGATGGGGAAAAACTGTTTTTT,CASSLLGPDGEKLFF
TRBV5-1,TRBJ1-1,14,NA,NA,TGCGCCAGCAGTCCGGGACTGCAGAACACTGAAGCTTTCTTT,CASSPGLQNTEAFF
TRBV4-1,TRBJ1-5,16,NA,NA,TGCGTCAGCAGCCTATACTCGTCCCCCGGGACGGAGCCCCAGCATTTT,CVSSLYSSPGTEPQHF
TRBV7-8,TRBJ2-1,18,NA,NA,TGTGCCAGCAGCTCCCTTAGCAGGAGGGCCTTGACCTACAATGAGCAGTTCTTC,CASSSLSRRALTYNEQFF
TRBV9,TRBJ2-5,16,NA,NA,TGTGCCAGTAGCGTCGACAGCCACAGCCTCCAAGAGACCCAGTACTTC,CASSVDSHSLQETQYF
TRBV7-2,TRBJ2-3,15,NA,NA,TGTGCCAGCAGCCGGGGGGCGGGGAGGGCAGATACGCAGTATTTT,CASSRGAGRADTQYF
TRBV6-6,TRBJ1-2,16,NA,TRBD1,TGTGCCAGCAGTTACTCGGGGGACAGATCCTTCTATGGCTACACCTTC,CASSYSGDRSFYGYTF
TRBV28,TRBJ2-5,13,NA,NA,TGTGCCAGCAGTTTGTCGCTACAAGAGACCCAGTACTTC,CASSLSLQETQYF
TRBV4-1,TRBJ1-3,13,NA,NA,TGCGCCAGCAGCCAAGAACCCCCCATTGAACGGTATTTT,CASSQEPPIERYF
TRBV29-1,TRBJ2-7,14,NA,NA,TGCAGCGTTGAAGCATCGGAGCCCACCTACGAGCAGTACTTC,CSVEASEPTYEQYF
TRBV18,TRBJ2-2,13,NA,NA,TGTGCCAGCTCACCTTGGGACACCGGGGAGCTGTTTTTT,CASSPWDTGELFF
TRBV6-4,TRBJ1-5,17,once,NA,TGTGCCAGCAGTGTAAGTCGGGGTAGTAATAGCAATCAGCCCCAGCATTTT,CASSVSRGSNSNQPQHF